Reported below is one TCR beta chain. The germline V and J ends were trimmed by 2 bases and 3 bases, with 14 bases remaining between them. The CDR3 runs 15 residues. Germline CDR1 is SGHAT and CDR2 is FQDESV (reference sequence). TCRdb passed the RT-PCR reads through MiXCR, listing each CDR3 protein once. This table has some 960,000 distinct CDR3 sequences, approximately 19% appearing once. These data belong to a study of patients and donors after allogeneic stem cell transplantation. The receptor was derived from a human donor who was either an allogeneic HSCT recipient or a stem cell or donor lymphocyte infusion donor (not recorded which). It is not recorded whose cells these are; they may come from a transplant donor. The J gene is TRBJ2-7, the V gene TRBV11-1; D is perhaps TRBD2 (5 bases). The sample comprised blood, either unsorted or a sorted T cell fraction (not recorded which). DNA of the CDR3: TGTGCCAGCAGCTTATTGGGCCTAGCCGGCTACGAGCAGTACTTC. Protein product: CASSLLGLAGYEQYF.